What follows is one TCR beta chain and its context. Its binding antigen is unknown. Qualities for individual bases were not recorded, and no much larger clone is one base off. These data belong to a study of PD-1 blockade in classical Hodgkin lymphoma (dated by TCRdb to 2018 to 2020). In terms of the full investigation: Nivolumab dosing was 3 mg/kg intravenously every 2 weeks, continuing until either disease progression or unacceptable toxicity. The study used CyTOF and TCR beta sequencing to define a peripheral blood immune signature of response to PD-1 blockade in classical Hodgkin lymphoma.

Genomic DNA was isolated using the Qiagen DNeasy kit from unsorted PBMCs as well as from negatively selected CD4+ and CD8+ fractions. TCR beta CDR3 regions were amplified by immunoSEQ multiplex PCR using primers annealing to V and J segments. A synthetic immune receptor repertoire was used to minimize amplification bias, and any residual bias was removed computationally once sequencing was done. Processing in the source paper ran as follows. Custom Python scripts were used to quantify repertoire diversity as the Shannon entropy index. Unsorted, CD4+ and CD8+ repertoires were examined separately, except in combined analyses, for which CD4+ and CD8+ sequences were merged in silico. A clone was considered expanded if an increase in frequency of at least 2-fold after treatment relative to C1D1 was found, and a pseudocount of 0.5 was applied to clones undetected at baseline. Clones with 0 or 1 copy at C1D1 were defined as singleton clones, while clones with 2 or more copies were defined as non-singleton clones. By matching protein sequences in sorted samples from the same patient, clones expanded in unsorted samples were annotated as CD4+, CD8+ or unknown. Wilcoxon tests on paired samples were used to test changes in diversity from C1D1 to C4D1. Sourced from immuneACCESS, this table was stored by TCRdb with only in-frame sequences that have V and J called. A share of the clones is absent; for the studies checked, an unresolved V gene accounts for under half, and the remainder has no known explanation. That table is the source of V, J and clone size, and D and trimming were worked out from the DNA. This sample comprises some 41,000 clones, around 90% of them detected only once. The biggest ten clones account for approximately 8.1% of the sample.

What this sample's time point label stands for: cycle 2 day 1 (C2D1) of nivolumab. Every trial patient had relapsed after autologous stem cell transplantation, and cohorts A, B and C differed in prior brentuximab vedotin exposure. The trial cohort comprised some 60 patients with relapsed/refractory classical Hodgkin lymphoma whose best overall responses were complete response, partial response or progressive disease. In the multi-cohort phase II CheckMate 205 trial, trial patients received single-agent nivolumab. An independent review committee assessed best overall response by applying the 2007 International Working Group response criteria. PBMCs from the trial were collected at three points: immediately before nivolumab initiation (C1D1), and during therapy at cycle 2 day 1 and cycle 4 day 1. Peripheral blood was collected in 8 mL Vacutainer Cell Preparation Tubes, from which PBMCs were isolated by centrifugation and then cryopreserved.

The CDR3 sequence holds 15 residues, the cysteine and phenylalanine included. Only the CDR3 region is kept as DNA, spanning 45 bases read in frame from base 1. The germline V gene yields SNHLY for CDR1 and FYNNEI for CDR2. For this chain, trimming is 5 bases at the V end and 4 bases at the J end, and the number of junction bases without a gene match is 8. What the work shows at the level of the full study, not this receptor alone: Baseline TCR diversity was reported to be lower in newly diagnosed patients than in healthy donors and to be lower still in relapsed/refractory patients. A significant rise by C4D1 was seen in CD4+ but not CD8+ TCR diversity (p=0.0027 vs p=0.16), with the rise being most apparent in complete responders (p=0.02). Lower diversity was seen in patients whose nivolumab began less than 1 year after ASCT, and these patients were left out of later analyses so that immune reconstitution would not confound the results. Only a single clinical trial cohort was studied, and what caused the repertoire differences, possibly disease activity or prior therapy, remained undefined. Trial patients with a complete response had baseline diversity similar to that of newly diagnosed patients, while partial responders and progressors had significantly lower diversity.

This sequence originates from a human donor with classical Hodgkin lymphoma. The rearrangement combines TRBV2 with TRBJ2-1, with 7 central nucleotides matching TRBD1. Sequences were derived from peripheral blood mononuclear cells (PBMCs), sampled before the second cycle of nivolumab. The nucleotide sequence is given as TGTGCCAGCAGTTTCGCCGGGACAGAGTACAATGAGCAGTTCTTC. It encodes CASSFAGTEYNEQFF.